A selection of T cell receptor beta chains follows, all from one sample in a study of shared clonotypes between healthy human individuals. Clones were sequenced by immunoSEQ multiplex PCR, and TCRdb holds only the in-frame ones, with some missing. The sample shows 2 million to 2.5 million clones, almost 96% of them seen only once. Sequencing used naive CD4+ T cells sorted from blood. Source of these receptors: a man between 18 and 29 years old in good health. Each CDR3 is given with its conserved first and last residue. The D gene is left open where the match is weak.

V gene	D gene	J gene	CDR3 protein	CDR3 DNA
TRBV5-1	NA	TRBJ1-5	CASSLDQPQHF	TGCGCCAGCAGCTTGGATCAGCCCCAGCATTTT
TRBV2	NA	TRBJ1-2	CASSEGGRSGVYGYTF	TGTGCCAGCAGTGAAGGGGGGCGGTCCGGGGTATATGGCTACACCTTC
TRBV29-1	NA	TRBJ1-1	CSVASNTEAFF	TGCAGCGTTGCCAGCAACACTGAAGCTTTCTTT
TRBV4-2	NA	TRBJ1-6	CASSQEGSGRGSPLHF	TGTGCCAGCAGCCAAGAAGGATCGGGCAGGGGTTCACCCCTCCACTTT
TRBV7-2	NA	TRBJ2-1	CASSLEGSISYNEQFF	TGTGCCAGCAGCTTAGAGGGCTCAATCTCCTACAATGAGCAGTTCTTC
TRBV9	NA	TRBJ2-1	CASSRTEGVLDEQFF	TGTGCCAGCAGCAGAACCGAAGGAGTTCTCGATGAGCAGTTCTTC
TRBV25-1	NA	TRBJ1-6	CASRIGTSALHF	TGTGCCAGCAGGATCGGGACGAGCGCCCTCCACTTT
TRBV10-1	TRBD1	TRBJ2-2	CASSEGGLNTGELFF	TGCGCCAGCAGTGAAGGGGGCCTGAACACCGGGGAGCTGTTTTTT
TRBV2	NA	TRBJ1-6	CASSEARRAHSPLHF	TGTGCCAGCAGTGAAGCGAGGCGGGCCCATTCACCCCTCCACTTT
TRBV18	NA	TRBJ2-5	CASSPLTEQETQYF	TGTGCCAGCTCACCACTGACAGAACAAGAGACCCAGTACTTC
TRBV4-1	NA	TRBJ2-5	CASSHPGHGEETQYF	TGCGCCAGCAGCCACCCGGGACACGGAGAAGAGACCCAGTACTTC
TRBV11-3	TRBD2	TRBJ2-3	CASSSGTSGGTDTQYF	TGTGCCAGCAGCTCCGGGACTAGCGGGGGGACAGATACGCAGTATTTT
TRBV2	TRBD1	TRBJ2-7	CASRAEGQGINEQYF	TGTGCCAGCAGGGCTGAGGGACAGGGGATCAACGAGCAGTACTTC
TRBV5-1	NA	TRBJ2-7	CASSLARGGSDQTYEQYF	TGCGCCAGCAGCTTGGCTAGGGGAGGCTCCGACCAAACCTACGAGCAGTACTTC
TRBV18	TRBD2	TRBJ2-4	CASSGGLAGDAKNIQYF	TGTGCCAGCTCGGGGGGACTAGCGGGAGACGCCAAAAACATTCAGTACTTC
TRBV7-9	TRBD1	TRBJ1-2	CASSPDYSSQGSGYTF	TGTGCCAGCAGCCCAGATTACAGTTCACAGGGGTCTGGCTACACCTTC